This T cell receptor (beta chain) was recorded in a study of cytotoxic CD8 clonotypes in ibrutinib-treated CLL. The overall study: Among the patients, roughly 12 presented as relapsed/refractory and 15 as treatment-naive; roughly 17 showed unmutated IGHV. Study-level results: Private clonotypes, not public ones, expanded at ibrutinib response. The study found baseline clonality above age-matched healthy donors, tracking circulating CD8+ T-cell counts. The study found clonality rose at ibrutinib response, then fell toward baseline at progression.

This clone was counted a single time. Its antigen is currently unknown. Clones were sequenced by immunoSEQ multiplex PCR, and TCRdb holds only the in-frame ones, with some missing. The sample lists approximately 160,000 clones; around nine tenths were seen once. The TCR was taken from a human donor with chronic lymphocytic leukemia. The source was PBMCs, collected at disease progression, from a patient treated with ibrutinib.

The CDR3 sequence: CASSLAFRTEAFF. Here the CDR3 DNA reads TGTGCCAGCAGTTTGGCGTTTCGCACTGAAGCTTTCTTT. This chain links TRBV27 with TRBJ1-1; D remains unclear. The CDR3 length is 13 residues. V was shortened by 3 bases and J by 4 bases, with 9 bases between the two germline ends. Germline V CDR1 and CDR2: MNHEY, SMNVEV (reference sequence).